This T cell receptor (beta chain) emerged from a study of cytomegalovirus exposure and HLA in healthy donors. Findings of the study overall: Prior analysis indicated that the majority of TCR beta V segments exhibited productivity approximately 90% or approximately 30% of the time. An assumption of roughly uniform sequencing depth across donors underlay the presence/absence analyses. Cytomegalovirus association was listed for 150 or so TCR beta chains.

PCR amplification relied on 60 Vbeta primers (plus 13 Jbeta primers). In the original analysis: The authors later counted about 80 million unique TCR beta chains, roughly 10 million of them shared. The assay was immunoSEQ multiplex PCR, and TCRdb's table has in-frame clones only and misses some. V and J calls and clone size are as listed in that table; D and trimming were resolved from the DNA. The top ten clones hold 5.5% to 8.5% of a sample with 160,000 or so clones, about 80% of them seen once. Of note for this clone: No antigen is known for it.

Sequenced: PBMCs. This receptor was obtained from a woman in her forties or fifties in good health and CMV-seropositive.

Here the CDR3 DNA reads TGTGCCAGCAGCTTCGCCCAGGGCTCGGAAGCTTTCTTT. Residues: CASSFAQGSEAFF. The chain has TRBV7-2 and TRBJ1-1, with D possibly matching TRBD1 (5 bases). Trimming removed 3 bases at V and 8 bases at J, with 13 bases between. The V gene's germline CDR1 is SGHTA and CDR2 FQGNSA. The CDR3 length is 13 residues.